Listed below are T cell receptor beta chains from one sample, sequenced in a study of response to subunit inactivated influenza vaccine. TCRdb re-derived calls from the RT-PCR reads in MiXCR, one entry per CDR3 protein. The sample holds under 200,000 distinct CDR3 sequences, roughly a tenth seen once. The sequencing used CD8+ T cells sorted from PBMCs, collected less than 30 months after vaccination. These receptors were taken from a man aged 50-75 years who received an inactivated influenza vaccine. The CDR3 runs from the conserved cysteine through the conserved F or W. D genes are given only for firm matches. Where a row states a size, it is once, few, many or the class of an expanded clone; other rows omit it.

CDR3 protein	CDR3 DNA	D gene	V gene	J gene	clone size
CASSQERAGNTIYF	TGCGCCAGCAGCCAGGAGAGAGCTGGAAACACCATATATTTT	.	TRBV4-3	TRBJ1-3	.
CSARRGDTGELFF	TGCAGTGCTAGGCGGGGGGATACCGGGGAGCTGTTTTTT	TRBD2	TRBV20-1	TRBJ2-2	few
CASNSRKEGRGTQYF	TGTGCCAGCAATAGTCGAAAGGAGGGCCGGGGTACGCAGTATTTT	.	TRBV2	TRBJ2-3	few
CASSLDSYNEQFF	TGTGCCAGTAGTCTTGACAGCTACAATGAGCAGTTCTTC	.	TRBV19	TRBJ2-1	many
CASSLYRGQTYEQYF	TGCGCCAGCAGCTTATACAGGGGGCAAACCTACGAGCAGTACTTC	TRBD1	TRBV5-1	TRBJ2-7	few
CASSLASGGYNEQFF	TGTGCCAGCAGCTTAGCTAGCGGGGGCTACAATGAGCAGTTCTTC	TRBD2	TRBV7-2	TRBJ2-1	few
CASSPGQGVSYNEQFF	TGTGCCAGCAGTCCGGGACAGGGGGTTTCCTACAATGAGCAGTTCTTC	TRBD1	TRBV12-3/TRBV12-4	TRBJ2-1	many
CASSSTGTSGREQYF	TGCGCCAGCAGCTCCACCGGGACTAGCGGGCGCGAGCAGTACTTC	TRBD2	TRBV5-1	TRBJ2-7	few
CATSERPSSTMWNEQFF	TGTGCCACCAGTGAGCGTCCTAGCAGCACCATGTGGAATGAGCAGTTCTTC	.	TRBV24-1	TRBJ2-1	few
CASSEWGTGTTEAFF	TGTGCCAGCAGTGAATGGGGGACAGGGACCACTGAAGCTTTCTTT	TRBD1	TRBV25-1	TRBJ1-1	.
CASSPGRGTGVSEQYF	TGTGCCAGCAGTCCAGGCCGGGGGACAGGGGTTAGTGAGCAGTACTTC	TRBD1	TRBV12-3/TRBV12-4	TRBJ2-7	few
CASSQVGKTYEQYF	TGTGCCAGCAGCCAAGTCGGCAAGACCTACGAGCAGTACTTC	.	TRBV3-1	TRBJ2-7	many
CASSRGQGNSPLHF	TGTGCCAGCAGCCGAGGACAGGGGAATTCACCCCTCCACTTT	TRBD1	TRBV7-9	TRBJ1-6	few
CASSPPAATDTQYF	TGTGCCAGTAGTCCCCCCGCCGCCACAGATACGCAGTATTTT	.	TRBV19	TRBJ2-3	.
CSVRGPGPYEQYF	TGCAGCGTCCGAGGGCCAGGGCCCTACGAGCAGTACTTC	.	TRBV29-1	TRBJ2-7	few
CASSDGPSYYGYTF	TGTGCCAGCAGCGACGGTCCGTCATACTATGGCTACACCTTC	.	TRBV12-3/TRBV12-4	TRBJ1-2	.
CASSIVGASDQYF	TGTGCCAGTAGTATTGTGGGGGCGAGTGACCAGTACTTC	.	TRBV19	TRBJ2-5	.
CASSYGFARPGGNTIYF	TGTGCCAGCAGCTACGGGTTTGCCAGACCGGGTGGAAACACCATATATTTT	.	TRBV7-8	TRBJ1-3	.
CSSSTTSGRSNEQFF	TGCTCCAGCAGCACGACTAGCGGGAGATCTAATGAGCAGTTCTTC	TRBD2	TRBV5-1	TRBJ2-1	.
CASSLEGQGAVYEQFF	TGTGCCAGCAGCTTGGAGGGGCAGGGGGCAGTCTATGAGCAGTTCTTC	TRBD1	TRBV5-6	TRBJ2-1	.
CASSSDNRGSGETQYF	TGTGCCAGCAGTTCAGATAACAGGGGGTCAGGGGAGACCCAGTACTTC	TRBD1	TRBV6-5	TRBJ2-5	.
CASSPAGTGPLDFDTQYF	TGTGCCAGCAGCCCGGCCGGGACAGGGCCTCTAGATTTCGATACGCAGTATTTT	TRBD1	TRBV7-2	TRBJ2-3	many
CAWSIRGHEQFF	TGTGCCTGGAGTATCCGGGGGCATGAGCAGTTCTTC	.	TRBV30	TRBJ2-1	many
CASSYRGPSYGYTF	TGTGCCAGCAGTTACAGGGGGCCAAGCTATGGCTACACCTTC	TRBD1	TRBV6-5	TRBJ1-2	many
CASSVGLADSYEQYF	TGTGCCAGCAGCGTGGGACTAGCAGACAGCTACGAGCAGTACTTC	TRBD2	TRBV7-9	TRBJ2-7	.
CASSAYRGPGELFF	TGTGCCAGCAGCGCCTATAGGGGGCCCGGGGAGCTGTTTTTT	TRBD1	TRBV9	TRBJ2-2	few
CASSRLVGELFF	TGTGCCAGCAGCCGCTTGGTCGGGGAGCTGTTTTTT	.	TRBV11-2	TRBJ2-2	few
CASSNLQGTQYF	TGTGCCAGCAGCAATTTACAGGGGACCCAGTACTTC	.	TRBV6-5	TRBJ2-5	.
CASSLGQGLGEQYF	TGTGCCAGCAGCTTAGGACAGGGCCTAGGCGAGCAGTACTTC	TRBD1	TRBV7-2	TRBJ2-7	.
CASSQDWGREVPYEQYF	TGCGCCAGCAGCCAAGATTGGGGCAGGGAAGTACCCTACGAGCAGTACTTC	.	TRBV4-3	TRBJ2-7	few
CASSRTSGSSYEQYF	TGTGCCAGCAGTCGGACTAGCGGGAGCTCCTACGAGCAGTACTTC	TRBD2	TRBV2	TRBJ2-7	few
CASSEYGLSPGLAADTQYF	TGTGCCAGCAGTGAATACGGCTTATCGCCGGGACTAGCGGCAGATACGCAGTATTTT	TRBD2	TRBV25-1	TRBJ2-3	few
CASSPVYSKETQYF	TGTGCCAGCAGCCCGGTATACAGCAAAGAGACCCAGTACTTC	.	TRBV7-9	TRBJ2-5	few
CASSQDSGYEQYF	TGTGCCAGCAGCCAAGACTCGGGCTACGAGCAGTACTTC	.	TRBV4-2	TRBJ2-7	.